The rows below give T cell receptor beta chains drawn from one sample of a study of shared clonotypes between healthy human individuals. Method: immunoSEQ multiplex PCR; TCRdb's copy keeps in-frame clones and lacks some. The sample records 2 million or so clones, about 95% being singletons. The sequencing input was naive CD8+ T cells sorted from blood. Receptor source: a man younger than 35 in good health. The CDR3 runs from the conserved cysteine through the conserved F or W. Fields, in order: J gene, D gene, V gene, clone size, CDR3 protein, CDR3 DNA. The D gene is left open where the match is weak. The size entry is marked missing in some rows and otherwise reads once, few, many or a size class.

J gene: TRBJ2-7
D gene: TRBD1
V gene: TRBV4-1
clone size: -
CDR3 protein: CASSQDSQGEYEQYF
CDR3 DNA: TGCGCCAGCAGCCAAGATAGTCAGGGGGAATACGAGCAGTACTTC

J gene: TRBJ1-1
D gene: -
V gene: TRBV19
clone size: -
CDR3 protein: CASSSPDSGTEAFF
CDR3 DNA: TGTGCCAGTAGTTCCCCGGACAGTGGCACTGAAGCTTTCTTT

J gene: TRBJ2-2
D gene: -
V gene: TRBV5-8
clone size: once
CDR3 protein: CASSLGVIATGELFF
CDR3 DNA: TGTGCCAGCAGCCTGGGAGTTATTGCCACCGGGGAGCTGTTTTTT

J gene: TRBJ2-1
D gene: TRBD2
V gene: TRBV15
clone size: -
CDR3 protein: CATSRDPSGRYNEQFF
CDR3 DNA: TGTGCCACCAGCAGAGACCCTAGCGGGCGGTACAATGAGCAGTTCTTC

J gene: TRBJ2-5
D gene: -
V gene: TRBV30
clone size: -
CDR3 protein: CAWSVPRGEETQYF
CDR3 DNA: TGTGCCTGGAGTGTACCCCGAGGGGAAGAGACCCAGTACTTC

J gene: TRBJ2-1
D gene: -
V gene: TRBV7-6
clone size: -
CDR3 protein: CASSLGVGAISGNEQFF
CDR3 DNA: TGTGCCAGCAGCTTAGGTGTGGGGGCCATCTCCGGCAATGAGCAGTTCTTC

J gene: TRBJ2-7
D gene: -
V gene: TRBV9
clone size: once
CDR3 protein: CASSPSGASISYEQYF
CDR3 DNA: TGTGCCAGCAGCCCCTCCGGAGCCTCTATATCCTACGAGCAGTACTTC

J gene: TRBJ2-3
D gene: TRBD1
V gene: TRBV27
clone size: -
CDR3 protein: CASTYSTGTTDTQYF
CDR3 DNA: TGTGCCAGCACCTATTCGACAGGGACCACAGATACGCAGTATTTT

J gene: TRBJ2-3
D gene: TRBD1
V gene: TRBV27
clone size: once
CDR3 protein: CASSFSFSTGVPGTDTQYF
CDR3 DNA: TGTGCCAGCAGTTTCTCCTTTTCGACAGGGGTCCCAGGCACAGATACGCAGTATTTT

J gene: TRBJ2-1
D gene: -
V gene: TRBV6-5
clone size: -
CDR3 protein: CASTDSAGNEQFF
CDR3 DNA: TGTGCCAGCACCGACTCAGCAGGGAATGAGCAGTTCTTC

J gene: TRBJ2-1
D gene: -
V gene: TRBV11-2
clone size: -
CDR3 protein: CASSLENLSSYNEQFF
CDR3 DNA: TGTGCCAGCAGCCTGGAGAACCTTAGCTCCTACAATGAGCAGTTCTTC

J gene: TRBJ2-7
D gene: -
V gene: TRBV29-1
clone size: -
CDR3 protein: CSVVYRVGSYEQYF
CDR3 DNA: TGCAGCGTTGTCTACAGGGTGGGGAGTTACGAGCAGTACTTC

J gene: TRBJ2-3
D gene: -
V gene: TRBV5-1
clone size: once
CDR3 protein: CASSLAGSTDTQYF
CDR3 DNA: TGCGCCAGCAGCTTGGCGGGGAGCACAGATACGCAGTATTTT

J gene: TRBJ2-7
D gene: -
V gene: TRBV2
clone size: -
CDR3 protein: CASSEVQGWYEQYF
CDR3 DNA: TGTGCCAGCAGTGAAGTACAGGGTTGGTACGAGCAGTACTTC

J gene: TRBJ2-2
D gene: -
V gene: TRBV10-3
clone size: once
CDR3 protein: CAASQGKNTGELFF
CDR3 DNA: TGTGCCGCAAGCCAGGGAAAGAACACCGGGGAGCTGTTTTTT

J gene: TRBJ1-5
D gene: -
V gene: TRBV28
clone size: once
CDR3 protein: CASSQWGGQPQHF
CDR3 DNA: TGTGCCAGCAGCCAGTGGGGAGGGCAGCCCCAGCATTTT

J gene: TRBJ2-3
D gene: TRBD1
V gene: TRBV19
clone size: -
CDR3 protein: CASSEDRAITDTQYF
CDR3 DNA: TGTGCCAGTAGTGAGGACAGGGCAATCACAGATACGCAGTATTTT

J gene: TRBJ2-7
D gene: -
V gene: TRBV13
clone size: -
CDR3 protein: CASSSLGEQYF
CDR3 DNA: TGTGCCAGCAGCTCCCTAGGCGAGCAGTACTTC

J gene: TRBJ2-7
D gene: -
V gene: TRBV5-1
clone size: -
CDR3 protein: CASSFEGPRNEQYF
CDR3 DNA: TGCGCCAGCAGCTTTGAGGGACCGAGGAACGAGCAGTACTTC

J gene: TRBJ2-7
D gene: -
V gene: TRBV20-1
clone size: -
CDR3 protein: CSALAYEQYF
CDR3 DNA: TGCAGTGCTTTAGCCTACGAGCAGTACTTC

J gene: TRBJ2-7
D gene: -
V gene: TRBV4-1
clone size: -
CDR3 protein: CASSPGADEQYF
CDR3 DNA: TGCGCCAGCAGCCCCGGGGCGGACGAGCAGTACTTC

J gene: TRBJ2-7
D gene: TRBD1
V gene: TRBV30
clone size: -
CDR3 protein: CAWCWTGGDEQYF
CDR3 DNA: TGTGCCTGGTGCTGGACAGGGGGTGATGAGCAGTACTTC

J gene: TRBJ2-7
D gene: -
V gene: TRBV7-9
clone size: -
CDR3 protein: CASSLDRSVEQYF
CDR3 DNA: TGTGCCAGCAGCTTAGACAGGTCGGTCGAGCAGTACTTC

J gene: TRBJ2-5
D gene: -
V gene: TRBV5-4
clone size: -
CDR3 protein: CASSVLGGETQYF
CDR3 DNA: TGTGCCAGCAGCGTCTTAGGGGGAGAGACCCAGTACTTC

J gene: TRBJ2-5
D gene: -
V gene: TRBV30
clone size: -
CDR3 protein: CAWSLALGETQYF
CDR3 DNA: TGTGCCTGGAGTCTAGCGCTTGGAGAGACCCAGTACTTC

J gene: TRBJ2-7
D gene: -
V gene: TRBV29-1
clone size: -
CDR3 protein: CSALTETSYEQYF
CDR3 DNA: TGCAGCGCCCTGACAGAGACCTCCTACGAGCAGTACTTC

J gene: TRBJ2-5
D gene: -
V gene: TRBV29-1
clone size: -
CDR3 protein: CSGQHGEETQYF
CDR3 DNA: TGCAGCGGTCAACACGGGGAAGAGACCCAGTACTTC

J gene: TRBJ2-3
D gene: TRBD2
V gene: TRBV27
clone size: -
CDR3 protein: CASSFSPASGVWDTQYF
CDR3 DNA: TGTGCCAGCAGTTTTTCCCCTGCTAGCGGGGTTTGGGATACGCAGTATTTT

J gene: TRBJ1-2
D gene: TRBD1
V gene: TRBV9
clone size: -
CDR3 protein: CASSGQETFYGYTF
CDR3 DNA: TGTGCCAGCAGTGGACAGGAGACGTTCTATGGCTACACCTTC

J gene: TRBJ2-3
D gene: -
V gene: TRBV7-6
clone size: -
CDR3 protein: CASSSGLDPTDTQYF
CDR3 DNA: TGTGCCAGCAGCTCGGGACTCGACCCCACAGATACGCAGTATTTT

J gene: TRBJ2-7
D gene: -
V gene: TRBV7-9
clone size: -
CDR3 protein: CASSYSGEQYF
CDR3 DNA: TGTGCCAGCAGTTATAGCGGCGAGCAGTACTTC

J gene: TRBJ2-7
D gene: -
V gene: TRBV13
clone size: -
CDR3 protein: CASSGGGTPEQYF
CDR3 DNA: TGTGCCAGCAGCGGAGGCGGGACTCCTGAGCAGTACTTC

J gene: TRBJ2-5
D gene: -
V gene: TRBV7-3
clone size: -
CDR3 protein: CASSRFYGETQYF
CDR3 DNA: TGTGCCAGCAGCCGCTTCTATGGGGAGACCCAGTACTTC

J gene: TRBJ1-4
D gene: TRBD1
V gene: TRBV4-2
clone size: -
CDR3 protein: CASSQGGQGENEKLFF
CDR3 DNA: TGTGCCAGCAGCCAGGGGGGACAGGGGGAAAATGAAAAACTGTTTTTT

J gene: TRBJ2-2
D gene: -
V gene: TRBV10-1
clone size: -
CDR3 protein: CASSGDQNTGELFF
CDR3 DNA: TGCGCCAGCAGTGGGGACCAAAACACCGGGGAGCTGTTTTTT

J gene: TRBJ2-5
D gene: TRBD2
V gene: TRBV14
clone size: -
CDR3 protein: CASSQEDWTSGYKETQYF
CDR3 DNA: TGTGCCAGCAGCCAAGAGGATTGGACTAGCGGATACAAAGAGACCCAGTACTTC

J gene: TRBJ2-5
D gene: TRBD1
V gene: TRBV5-4
clone size: -
CDR3 protein: CASSFYRGLETQYF
CDR3 DNA: TGTGCCAGCAGCTTTTACAGGGGGCTGGAGACCCAGTACTTC

J gene: TRBJ2-1
D gene: -
V gene: TRBV2
clone size: -
CDR3 protein: CASSEAGSREQFF
CDR3 DNA: TGTGCCAGCAGTGAAGCGGGCAGCCGAGAGCAGTTCTTC

J gene: TRBJ2-1
D gene: -
V gene: TRBV13
clone size: -
CDR3 protein: CASSFGKLLGDEQFF
CDR3 DNA: TGTGCCAGCAGCTTCGGGAAACTCCTGGGCGATGAGCAGTTCTTC

J gene: TRBJ2-7
D gene: -
V gene: TRBV6-1
clone size: -
CDR3 protein: CASSEGGSLGEQYF
CDR3 DNA: TGTGCCAGCAGTGAAGGGGGTTCCCTCGGCGAGCAGTACTTC

J gene: TRBJ2-3
D gene: -
V gene: TRBV4-2
clone size: -
CDR3 protein: CASSQVDSDTDTQYF
CDR3 DNA: TGTGCCAGCAGCCAAGTAGACTCCGACACAGATACGCAGTATTTT

J gene: TRBJ1-2
D gene: TRBD1
V gene: TRBV7-9
clone size: -
CDR3 protein: CASSTSGQINYGYTF
CDR3 DNA: TGTGCCAGCAGCACATCGGGACAGATAAACTATGGCTACACCTTC

J gene: TRBJ2-7
D gene: -
V gene: TRBV30
clone size: -
CDR3 protein: CAWTASSYEQYF
CDR3 DNA: TGTGCCTGGACTGCTAGCTCCTACGAGCAGTACTTC

J gene: TRBJ1-6
D gene: -
V gene: TRBV25-1
clone size: -
CDR3 protein: CASSVTRVTDDSPLHF
CDR3 DNA: TGTGCCAGCAGTGTAACGAGGGTGACGGATGATTCACCCCTCCACTTT

J gene: TRBJ1-2
D gene: -
V gene: TRBV30
clone size: -
CDR3 protein: CAWSTTDIDGYTF
CDR3 DNA: TGTGCCTGGAGTACGACGGACATCGACGGCTACACCTTC

J gene: TRBJ2-7
D gene: TRBD2
V gene: TRBV5-1
clone size: -
CDR3 protein: CASSFSREGEQYF
CDR3 DNA: TGCGCCAGCAGCTTCTCCAGGGAGGGCGAGCAGTACTTC

J gene: TRBJ2-7
D gene: -
V gene: TRBV28
clone size: -
CDR3 protein: CASKPKGRYYEQYF
CDR3 DNA: TGTGCCAGCAAGCCAAAGGGACGTTACTACGAGCAGTACTTC

J gene: TRBJ1-5
D gene: -
V gene: TRBV5-1
clone size: -
CDR3 protein: CASSLEGYGNQPQHF
CDR3 DNA: TGCGCCAGCAGCTTGGAGGGGTATGGCAATCAGCCCCAGCATTTT

J gene: TRBJ2-7
D gene: -
V gene: TRBV28
clone size: once
CDR3 protein: CASSPSGFYEQYF
CDR3 DNA: TGTGCCAGCAGTCCCTCCGGATTCTACGAGCAGTACTTC

J gene: TRBJ2-7
D gene: -
V gene: TRBV2
clone size: -
CDR3 protein: CASSNRENYEQYF
CDR3 DNA: TGTGCCAGCTCTAACCGGGAGAACTACGAGCAGTACTTC

J gene: TRBJ1-1
D gene: -
V gene: TRBV27
clone size: -
CDR3 protein: CASIEGTEAFF
CDR3 DNA: TGTGCCAGCATCGAGGGCACTGAAGCTTTCTTT

J gene: TRBJ1-2
D gene: -
V gene: TRBV6-5
clone size: -
CDR3 protein: CASSSDPGTLSGYTF
CDR3 DNA: TGTGCCAGCAGTTCCGACCCCGGGACCCTCTCAGGCTACACCTTC

J gene: TRBJ2-7
D gene: -
V gene: TRBV28
clone size: -
CDR3 protein: CASSLQNSYEQYF
CDR3 DNA: TGTGCCAGCAGTCTCCAGAACTCCTACGAGCAGTACTTC

J gene: TRBJ2-6
D gene: -
V gene: TRBV13
clone size: -
CDR3 protein: CASDSGTGANVLTF
CDR3 DNA: TGTGCCAGCGACTCAGGGACTGGGGCCAACGTCCTGACTTTC

J gene: TRBJ2-7
D gene: -
V gene: TRBV29-1
clone size: -
CDR3 protein: CSVAGYSFYEQYF
CDR3 DNA: TGCAGCGTTGCCGGTTACTCCTTCTACGAGCAGTACTTC